The 23 T cell receptor beta chains given below trace back to one sample, sequenced in a study of OX40 agonist ivuxolimab in advanced cancers. This table comes from immunoSEQ multiplex PCR, and its TCRdb copy is limited to in-frame clones, with some not included. The top ten hold 1.5% to 2% of the sample, which has just under 8,000 clones, 86% seen once. Sample: CD4+ or CD8+ T cells sorted from blood, taken in a trial of the OX40 agonist ivuxolimab. The receptors stem from an adult with an advanced solid tumor such as melanoma, head and neck, liver or kidney cancer.

The CDR3 is CASSLGQNTDTQYF. In DNA, the CDR3 is TGCGCCAGCAGCTTGGGGCAAAACACAGATACGCAGTATTTT. The V gene is TRBV5-1, the J gene TRBJ2-3, with D uncertain. V was trimmed by 0 bases and J by 2 bases, leaving 7 bases between them. CDR1 is SGHRS, CDR2 YFSETQ, per germline. The CDR3 sequence is 14 residues long.

V and J are TRBV6-1 and TRBJ1-5; maybe TRBD1 (5 bases). The germline V and J ends were trimmed by 1 base and 6 bases, with 7 bases remaining between them. Germline CDR1 and CDR2: MNHNS and SASEGT. This CDR3 has 13 residues. The CDR3: CASSEGGTQPQHF. The DNA of the CDR3 is TGTGCCAGCAGTGAAGGGGGGACTCAGCCCCAGCATTTT.

The rearrangement links TRBV2 to TRBJ2-1, with TRBD2 matching 10 bases. The trim removed 6 bases at V and 6 bases at J, leaving 5 bases unmatched. Germline V lookup: CDR1 SNHLY, CDR2 FYNNEI. This CDR3 has 14 residues. In DNA, the CDR3 is TGTGCCAGCAGCACCGGGACTAGCGTCAATGAGCAGTTCTTC. Translated: CASSTGTSVNEQFF.

The rearrangement links TRBV6-9 to TRBJ1-3, with 9 bases matching TRBD1. Germline V gives CDR1 MNHGY, CDR2 SVAAGI. J lost 6 bases, V lost 6 bases, and 9 bases had no gene match. The CDR3 runs to 15 residues. In DNA form, the CDR3 reads TGTGCCAGCAGAGGACAGGGGAGTCCACCAAACACCATATATTTT. It translates to CASRGQGSPPNTIYF.

The chain has TRBV4-2 and TRBJ1-5; D not certain. The CDR3 has 15 residues. The V and J ends lost 0 bases and 4 bases respectively, with 10 bases between them. From germline, CDR1 is LGHNA and CDR2 YNFKEQ. The CDR3 sequence: CASSQDPSTNQPQHF. CDR3 nucleotides: TGTGCCAGCAGCCAAGATCCGTCAACTAATCAGCCCCAGCATTTT.

The gene calls are TRBV19 and TRBJ2-1; maybe TRBD1 (6 bases). V shed 4 bases and J shed 4 bases, with 20 bases lying between them. The CDR3 length is 17 residues. Germline V gene sequence: CDR1 LNHDA, CDR2 SQIVND (reference sequence). The CDR3 sequence is CASSTPPTGKFYNEQFF. The CDR3 nucleotides are TGTGCCAGTAGTACTCCCCCCACAGGGAAGTTTTACAATGAGCAGTTCTTC.

The chain carries TRBV7-2 and TRBJ2-7; TRBD2 agrees at 15 bases. The CDR3 runs 17 residues. V was pared by 5 bases and J by 3 bases, with 8 bases of the junction left unmatched. Germline assignment: CDR1 SGHTA and CDR2 FQGNSA. The CDR3 DNA reads TGTGCCAGCAGCCGGACCGGGACTAGCGGGGGGTACTACGAGCAGTACTTC. This translates into CASSRTGTSGGYYEQYF.

The V gene is TRBV5-6, the J gene TRBJ2-4; 14 bases agree with TRBD2. Germline loops: CDR1 SGHDT, CDR2 YYEEEE. The J segment lost 1 base and the V segment lost 4 bases, leaving 4 bases of the junction unmatched. The length of the CDR3 is 17 residues. The CDR3 protein is CASSPGLAGEAKNIQYF. The CDR3 nucleotides are TGTGCCAGCAGCCCGGGACTAGCGGGGGAGGCCAAAAACATTCAGTACTTC.

The rearrangement uses TRBV5-1 and TRBJ1-3; TRBD1 is a possible D gene (5 bases). With 4 bases removed from V and 2 bases from J, the gap between germline ends came to 10 bases. Germline V gene lookup returns CDR1 SGHRS and CDR2 YFSETQ. The CDR3 runs 14 residues. The CDR3: CASSIGRAGNTIYF. The CDR3 DNA reads as TGCGCCAGCAGCATAGGCAGGGCTGGAAACACCATATATTTT.

The rearrangement uses TRBV5-5 and TRBJ2-3; possible D gene TRBD1, 8 bases. This CDR3 has 15 residues. Trimming cost V 6 bases and J 4 bases, with 18 bases left between them. Germline V gene data show CDR1 as SGHKS and CDR2 as YYEKEE (reference sequence). CDR3 nucleotides: TGTGCCAGCACCAAAGGACAGGGAGGGGCAGATACGCAGTATTTT. It translates to CASTKGQGGADTQYF.

The chain has TRBV7-9 and TRBJ2-2, with 13 positions matching TRBD2. In germline, CDR1 is SEHNR, CDR2 FQNEAQ (reference sequence). The CDR3 length is 17 residues. The V segment lost 5 bases and the J segment 3 bases; nucleotides outside the gene matches: 6. The DNA for the CDR3 is TGTGCCAGCAGCCAACGACTAGCGGGGGGCCACACCGGGGAGCTGTTTTTT. Translation gives CASSQRLAGGHTGELFF.

This chain links TRBV19 with TRBJ2-7, with D perhaps being TRBD1 or TRBD2 (5 bases each). This CDR3 region has 15 residues. V was cut by 0 bases and J by 7 bases, with 16 bases left in between. The germline gives CDR1 LNHDA, CDR2 SQIVND (reference sequence). This CDR3 is CASSIDRGPPGEQYF. The CDR3 DNA sequence: TGTGCCAGTAGTATAGATCGGGGCCCACCCGGTGAGCAGTACTTC. Drawing the rest from reference TRBV19 and TRBJ2-7, the complete variable domain is DGGITQSPKYLFRKEGQNVTLSCEQNLNHDAMYWYRQDPGQGLRLIYYSQIVNDFQKGDIAEGYSVSREKKESFPLTVTSAQKNPTAFYLCASSIDRGPPGEQYFGPGTRLTVT.

This clone was detected once. The chain recombines TRBV4-1 with TRBJ1-2; TRBD1 agrees at 11 bases. In germline, CDR1 is MGHRA, CDR2 YSYEKL. J lost 7 bases, V lost 0 bases, and 7 bases had no gene match. The CDR3 has 16 amino acids. The CDR3 coding sequence is TGCGCCAGCAGCCAAGACGGACAGGGGGCTCTTGGTGGCTACACCTTC. Its protein product is CASSQDGQGALGGYTF.

V usage is TRBV28 and J usage is TRBJ1-4; D not resolved. Germline loops: CDR1 MDHEN, CDR2 SYDVKM. V lost 6 bases and J lost 3, with 14 bases in between. The CDR3 is made up of 15 amino acids. The CDR3 here is CASRTHGAANEKLFF. The CDR3 nucleotides are TGTGCCAGCAGAACTCACGGCGCCGCTAATGAAAAACTGTTTTTT.

V and J are TRBV7-9 and TRBJ2-1; TRBD2 matches 9 bases. V dropped 2 bases and J dropped 6; count of bases not matched to a gene: 2. This CDR3 is built from 14 residues. CDR1 and CDR2 (germline): SEHNR, FQNEAQ (reference sequence). The CDR3 sequence is CASSLYSGSNEQFF. The CDR3 nucleotides are TGTGCCAGCAGCTTATATAGCGGGAGCAATGAGCAGTTCTTC.

The chain employs TRBV28 and TRBJ1-4; D remains unclear. Trimming took off 5 bases at V and 4 bases at J, with 14 bases between the two ends. CDR3 length: 15 amino acids. Germline V gene sequence: CDR1 MDHEN, CDR2 SYDVKM. CDR3 DNA: TGTGCCAGCAGTCCGCTCGGAGTAGGTAATGAAAAACTGTTTTTT. Protein product: CASSPLGVGNEKLFF.

This chain links TRBV5-4 with TRBJ1-5; D remains unclear. Looked up from germline, CDR1 is SGHNT and CDR2 is YYREEE (reference sequence). The CDR3 is 14 amino acids. V was clipped by 2 bases and J by 2 bases, with 8 bases between them. The chain's CDR3 is CASSFGPRNQPQHF. CDR3 DNA sequence: TGTGCCAGCAGCTTCGGGCCCCGCAATCAGCCCCAGCATTTT.

This clone was counted a single time. The chain links TRBV19 to TRBJ1-1, with 8 bases fitting TRBD1. Trimming removed 9 bases from V and 5 bases from J; junction bases left unmatched: 5. This CDR3 spans 12 amino acids. Germline CDR1 and CDR2: LNHDA and SQIVND (reference sequence). The CDR3 is CASKDRATEAFF. CDR3 DNA sequence: TGTGCCAGCAAGGACAGGGCGACTGAAGCTTTCTTT.

V and J are TRBV7-2 and TRBJ2-1; D is perhaps TRBD2 (5 bases). This CDR3 has 15 amino acids. The V gene's germline CDR1 is SGHTA and CDR2 FQGNSA. Trimming removed 5 bases from V and 6 bases from J, with 17 bases in between. The CDR3 is CASSPRLLAGNEQFF. In DNA form, the CDR3 reads TGTGCCAGCAGCCCCCGCTTACTCGCGGGCAATGAGCAGTTCTTC. The variable domain in full, with the rest retrieved from reference TRBV7-2 and TRBJ2-1, is GAGVSQSPSNKVTEKGKDVELRCDPISGHTALYWYRQSLGQGLEFLIYFQGNSAPDKSGLPSDRFSAERTGGSVSTLTIQRTQQEDSAVYLCASSPRLLAGNEQFFGPGTRLTVL.

The chain uses TRBV5-1 and TRBJ2-7, with a possible D match to TRBD1 (5 bases). The CDR3 runs 13 residues. Trimming stripped 0 bases from V and 7 bases from J, with 11 bases between. CDR1 is SGHRS, CDR2 YFSETQ, per germline. The CDR3 reads CASSLVPSGEQYF. CDR3 DNA: TGCGCCAGCAGCTTGGTCCCATCAGGGGAGCAGTACTTC.

This chain uses TRBV13 with TRBJ2-5, with 8 bases aligning to TRBD2. In germline, CDR1 is PRHDT, CDR2 FYEKMQ (reference sequence). The trim removed 4 bases at V and 5 bases at J, leaving 18 bases unmatched. This CDR3 is 18 amino acids long. CDR3 in amino acids: CASSSPQIGGGSLETQYF. The DNA for the CDR3 is TGTGCCAGCAGCTCGCCCCAAATTGGCGGGGGGAGTCTGGAGACCCAGTACTTC. Filled out from reference TRBV13 and TRBJ2-5, the complete variable domain reads AAGVIQSPRHLIKEKRETATLKCYPIPRHDTVYWYQQGPGQDPQFLISFYEKMQSDKGSIPDRFSAQQFSDYHSELNMSSLELGDSALYFCASSSPQIGGGSLETQYFGPGTRLLVL.

This sequence joins TRBV30 and TRBJ1-5; a weak D match, TRBD1 (6 bases). Trimming shortened V by 0 bases and J by 5 bases, and 20 bases separated the two germline ends. CDR3 length: 17 amino acids. CDR1 and CDR2 from the germline V gene are GTSNPN and SVGIG (reference sequence). CDR3 DNA sequence: TGTGCCTGGAGTGTACCGGGAGGGGGGCTTAGGGATCAGCCCCAGCATTTT. Its translation: CAWSVPGGGLRDQPQHF.

This sequence joins TRBV28 and TRBJ1-1; D remains ambiguous. The CDR3 has 14 residues. CDR1 is MDHEN and CDR2 is SYDVKM in the germline V gene. V gave up 5 bases and J gave up 1 base, with 11 bases separating them. CDR3: CASSVPTRNTEAFF. The CDR3 region has the DNA TGTGCCAGCAGTGTACCCACGAGGAACACTGAAGCTTTCTTT.